This TCR beta chain was recovered during a study of T cell responses to AZD1222 COVID-19 vaccine. Study observations and caveats: Spike regions recognized by vaccine-associated CD4 TCRs spanned the protein, led by 160-218 and 743-854. When two AZD1222 doses had been given, Spike-specific TCR breadth and depth rose.

V was pared by 6 bases and J by 8 bases, with 6 bases of the junction left unmatched. CDR3 length: 14 residues. The germline gives CDR1 SGDLS, CDR2 YYNGEE. In regard to this clone: Its antigen is not identified.

This table comes from immunoSEQ multiplex PCR, and its TCRdb copy is limited to in-frame clones, with some not included. The table has more than 70,000 clones, 80% to 90% seen once; the top ten hold around 8%. The source is an adult in good health. The chain is built from TRBV9 and TRBJ1-4; 11 bases fit TRBD1. The sample in question was peripheral blood, obtained on day 0 of AZD1222 vaccination. CDR3 nucleotide sequence: TGTGCCAGCACCTCCGGGACAGGGGGGGAAAAACTGTTTTTT. This gives the protein CASTSGTGGEKLFF.